Shown below are 25 T cell receptor beta chains from a single sample sequenced in a study of beta chain features in type 1 diabetes. General study findings and limits: A moderate, significant TCRB CDR3 shortening appeared in type 1 diabetes across four CD4+ subsets.

Sequencing targeted expressed TCRB transcripts, as all isolated RNA had been reverse transcribed. Here immunoSEQ multiplex PCR was the method, and the copy in TCRdb shows in-frame clones only, minus some. The sample holds roughly 340,000 clones, over 9.5% seen once. Their target antigens are unknown. Sequenced sample: naive CD4+ T cells from blood. The receptors originated from a woman aged 18-29 years with type 1 diabetes.

This chain uses TRBV2 with TRBJ2-1; 8 bases align to TRBD2. The germline gives CDR1 SNHLY, CDR2 FYNNEI. V lost 3 bases to trimming and J lost 5 bases; unmatched junction nucleotides: 9. The CDR3 has 16 amino acids. This CDR3 reads CASSDILAEDHNEQFF. The DNA for the CDR3 is TGTGCCAGCAGTGACATACTAGCGGAGGACCACAATGAGCAGTTCTTC.

This clone was seen a few times. The CDR3 bases are TGTGCCAGCAGCTCAGGAAGGAACACCGGGGAGCTGTTTTTT. Amino acids: CASSSGRNTGELFF. V gene TRBV7-9 combines with J gene TRBJ2-2; D is unresolved. Trimming pared 4 bases from V and 1 base from J, leaving 7 bases between. CDR1 and CDR2 from the germline V gene are SEHNR and FQNEAQ (reference sequence). CDR3 length equals 14 residues.

This clone was seen a few times. The rearrangement links TRBV2 to TRBJ2-1, with 10 nucleotides matching TRBD2. Germline trimming cut 6 bases from V and 2 bases from J; bases unmatched to any gene: 4. The CDR3 extends over 15 amino acids. Germline V lookup: CDR1 SNHLY, CDR2 FYNNEI. CDR3 in amino acids: CASSLLAGTYNEQFF. In nucleotides, the CDR3 is TGTGCCAGCAGCCTACTAGCGGGAACCTACAATGAGCAGTTCTTC. The entire variable domain, with the rest obtained from reference TRBV2 and TRBJ2-1, is as follows: EPEVTQTPSHQVTQMGQEVILRCVPISNHLYFYWYRQILGQKVEFLVSFYNNEISEKSEIFDDQFSVERPDGSNFTLKIRSTKLEDSAMYFCASSLLAGTYNEQFFGPGTRLTVL.

This clone was counted between two and nine times. The chain employs TRBV9 and TRBJ1-5; D is ambiguous. V shed 0 bases and J shed 7 bases, with 8 bases lying between them. Germline V gene data show CDR1 as SGDLS and CDR2 as YYNGEE. The CDR3 contains 13 residues. CDR3 amino acids: CASSVGERQPQHF. As DNA, the CDR3 is TGTGCCAGCAGCGTAGGGGAGCGGCAGCCCCAGCATTTT.

This clone was seen only a few times. The chain employs TRBV27 and TRBJ2-7, with D possibly TRBD2 on 5 matching bases. The CDR3 totals 13 residues. Germline V lookup: CDR1 MNHEY, CDR2 SMNVEV (reference sequence). The V and J ends lost 6 bases and 6 bases respectively, with 15 bases between them. The DNA of the CDR3 is TGTGCCAGCAGACCGGAACGGGGTGGCGAGCAGTACTTC. The encoded protein is CASRPERGGEQYF.

In this sample, this clone turned up a few times. This chain connects TRBV14 to TRBJ2-2, with D perhaps matching TRBD1 (6 bases). V gave up 4 bases and J gave up 2 bases, with 20 bases separating them. CDR3 length equals 18 residues. Germline V lookup: CDR1 SGHDN, CDR2 FVKESK. The chain's CDR3 is CASSPRFRGQPNTGELFF. For the CDR3, the DNA is TGTGCCAGCAGCCCCCGGTTTAGGGGACAACCAAACACCGGGGAGCTGTTTTTT.

The chain couples TRBV6-6 to TRBJ1-2; 9 nucleotides line up with TRBD1. J was trimmed by 8 bases and V by 0 bases; bases with no gene match: 1. Germline V gene sequence: CDR1 MNHNY, CDR2 SVGAGI (reference sequence). CDR3 size: 13 residues. In nucleotides, the CDR3 is TGTGCCAGCAGTTACTCGGACAGGGGAGGCTACACCTTC. Its protein product is CASSYSDRGGYTF.

This clone was seen only a few times. The V and J genes are TRBV2 and TRBJ1-6, with TRBD1 matching over 10 bases. This CDR3 has 13 residues. Trimming took 7 bases from V and 10 from J; bases not matched to a gene: 4. Germline V gives CDR1 SNHLY, CDR2 FYNNEI. This CDR3 reads CASTGTGESPLHF. CDR3 DNA: TGTGCCAGCACCGGGACAGGGGAGTCACCCCTCCACTTT.

This clone was seen a handful of times. This chain links TRBV7-3 with TRBJ2-5; 14 positions agree with TRBD2. The length of the CDR3 is 16 residues. The germline CDR1 and CDR2 sequences are SGHTA and FQGTGA. V lost 6 bases to trimming and J lost 0 bases; unmatched junction nucleotides: 3. The CDR3 is CASSSGLAGDQETQYF. The CDR3 coding sequence is TGTGCCAGCAGTTCGGGACTAGCGGGAGACCAAGAGACCCAGTACTTC.

This chain joins TRBV5-1 and TRBJ2-5, with D uncertain. The CDR3 sequence is 13 residues long. The V and J ends lost 4 bases and 1 base respectively, with 8 bases between them. Germline lookup yields CDR1 SGHRS and CDR2 YFSETQ. CDR3: CASSRIGQETQYF. In DNA form, the CDR3 reads TGCGCCAGCAGCCGAATCGGCCAAGAGACCCAGTACTTC. The complete variable domain, with remaining parts taken from reference TRBV5-1 and TRBJ2-5, reads KAGVTQTPRYLIKTRGQQVTLSCSPISGHRSVSWYQQTPGQGLQFLFEYFSETQRNKGNFPGRFSGRQFSNSRSEMNVSTLELGDSALYLCASSRIGQETQYFGPGTRLLVL.

The chain joins TRBV11-2 to TRBJ2-7, with D perhaps TRBD1 (6 bases). The CDR3 totals 14 residues. Deletions cut 5 bases from V and 4 bases from J, with 15 bases between. Germline V gene sequence: CDR1 SGHAT, CDR2 FQNNGV. The CDR3 loop is CASSLGQTKYEQYF. The CDR3 nucleotides are TGTGCCAGCAGCCTTGGACAGACCAAGTACGAGCAGTACTTC.

The count of this clone is one. The V and J genes are TRBV7-2 and TRBJ1-5, with D perhaps TRBD1 (5 bases). Trimming left V 0 bases short and J 6 bases short, with 18 bases between. The CDR3 sequence is 17 residues long. Germline V gene data show CDR1 as SGHTA and CDR2 as FQGNSA. In nucleotides, the CDR3 is TGTGCCAGCAGCTTAGCGTTTACCCCAGGGCTTAGTCAGCCCCAGCATTTT. It translates to CASSLAFTPGLSQPQHF.

The gene calls are TRBV7-3 and TRBJ1-5; unclear D gene. V shed 3 bases and J shed 5 bases, with 8 bases lying between them. Germline CDR1 and CDR2: SGHTA and FQGTGA. This CDR3 has 13 amino acids. The CDR3 bases are TGTGCCAGCAGCTTTGGGGAGGATCAGCCCCAGCATTTT. Residues: CASSFGEDQPQHF.

This clone appeared a few times. The chain carries TRBV11-3 and TRBJ2-3, with 10 bases matching TRBD2. Germline V gene lookup returns CDR1 SGHNT and CDR2 YENEEA. There are 15 residues in the CDR3. The ends lost 5 bases at V and 1 base at J; junction bases unmatched: 3. This CDR3 reads CASSSGTSGTDTQYF. The DNA for the CDR3 is TGTGCCAGCAGCAGCGGGACTAGCGGCACAGATACGCAGTATTTT.

V and J are TRBV2 and TRBJ2-7, with D perhaps TRBD2 (6 bases). V dropped 9 bases and J dropped 8 bases, with 20 bases sitting between them. The V gene's germline CDR1 is SNHLY and CDR2 FYNNEI. The CDR3 has 13 amino acids. The CDR3 loop reads CASHDEPGVQQYF. CDR3 bases: TGTGCCAGTCATGACGAGCCGGGGGTACAGCAGTACTTC.

The chain links TRBV5-4 to TRBJ1-1; the D gene is possibly TRBD1 (6 bases). Trimming left V 4 bases short and J 1 base short, with 11 bases between. The V gene's germline CDR1 is SGHNT and CDR2 YYREEE (reference sequence). This CDR3 has 14 residues. CDR3 region: CASSLDSKNTEAFF. The CDR3 DNA reads TGTGCCAGCAGCCTGGACAGCAAGAACACTGAAGCTTTCTTT.

The chain couples TRBV28 to TRBJ2-7; 9 nucleotides agree with TRBD2. Germline CDR1 and CDR2: MDHEN and SYDVKM. This CDR3 comprises 15 residues. The junction had 9 bases not matched to a gene; V was cut back by 6 bases and J by 3 bases. CDR3 nucleotides: TGTGCCAGCAGCAGAAGCGGGAGGCTCGACTACGAGCAGTACTTC. Protein sequence: CASSRSGRLDYEQYF.

In its sample, this clone was seen a few times. The chain is built from TRBV4-1 and TRBJ2-4, with D tentatively TRBD2 (6 bases). The CDR3 runs to 17 residues. Germline lookup yields CDR1 MGHRA and CDR2 YSYEKL. The V gene lost 0 bases and the J gene lost 0 bases, with 12 bases spanning the gap. CDR3 coding DNA: TGCGCCAGCAGCCAAGATCGAGGGACTGAAGCCAAAAACATTCAGTACTTC. This codes for CASSQDRGTEAKNIQYF.

The genes are TRBV19 and TRBJ2-7, with a weak D call TRBD2 (6 bases). Trimming took off 1 base at V and 2 bases at J, with 12 bases between the two ends. The CDR3 extends over 15 amino acids. Germline-derived CDR1 and CDR2 are LNHDA and SQIVND (reference sequence). In DNA, the CDR3 is TGTGCCAGTAGTATAGGCCCTGGAGGGCCCTACGAGCAGTACTTC. Amino acid sequence: CASSIGPGGPYEQYF.

The chain couples TRBV28 to TRBJ2-2, with D uncertain. This CDR3 is 12 amino acids long. V shed 5 bases and J shed 6 bases, with 7 bases lying between them. The germline gives CDR1 MDHEN, CDR2 SYDVKM. CDR3 sequence reads: CASSDSAGELFF. The CDR3 DNA reads as TGTGCCAGCAGTGATTCAGCCGGGGAGCTGTTTTTT.

V and J are TRBV29-1 and TRBJ2-6, with D unresolved. Germline V gene data show CDR1 as SQVTM and CDR2 as ANQGSEA. The CDR3 runs 13 residues. Trimming removed 6 bases at V and 0 bases at J, with 6 bases between. In DNA form, the CDR3 reads TGCAGCGTACAGATCTCTGGGGCCAACGTCCTGACTTTC. Amino acid sequence: CSVQISGANVLTF.

The chain links TRBV7-9 to TRBJ2-2, with a tentative D call TRBD2 (6 bases). Germline V gene lookup returns CDR1 SEHNR and CDR2 FQNEAQ (reference sequence). CDR3 length: 15 residues. Trimming removed 2 bases from V and 5 bases from J, with 12 bases in between. CDR3 in amino acids: CASSLPRLVTGELFF. Here the CDR3 DNA reads TGTGCCAGCAGCTTACCTAGACTAGTAACCGGGGAGCTGTTTTTT.

The chain links TRBV19 to TRBJ2-1, with 7 positions matching TRBD1. The ends lost 8 bases at V and 8 bases at J; junction bases unmatched: 15. This CDR3 is built from 15 residues. Per the germline V gene, CDR1 is LNHDA and CDR2 is SQIVND (reference sequence). The CDR3 region is CASQNPRQGMHEQFF. The CDR3 DNA reads TGTGCCAGTCAGAACCCGAGACAGGGAATGCATGAGCAGTTCTTC.

The chain links TRBV27 to TRBJ2-4, with D possibly being TRBD2 (6 bases). This CDR3 has 16 residues. The germline V and J ends were trimmed by 5 bases and 5 bases, with 19 bases remaining between them. In germline, CDR1 is MNHEY, CDR2 SMNVEV (reference sequence). This CDR3 is CASSGFAAWGENIQYF. For the CDR3, the DNA is TGTGCCAGCAGTGGATTCGCCGCATGGGGGGAAAACATTCAGTACTTC.

The chain uses TRBV4-1 and TRBJ1-5; 8 nucleotides match TRBD1. Trimming removed 0 bases from V and 9 bases from J; junction bases left unmatched: 16. CDR3 length: 18 residues. Germline-derived CDR1 and CDR2 are MGHRA and YSYEKL. The CDR3 DNA reads as TGCGCCAGCAGCCAAGAAGTTGTTCCCGGGGACAGGTCTTGGCCCCAGCATTTT. It specifies CASSQEVVPGDRSWPQHF.